This entry lists 24 T cell receptor beta chains sequenced from one sample in a study of PD-L1 blockade in urothelial cancer (dated by TCRdb to about 2017). Explained via the paper, the time point label denotes: pretreatment peripheral blood. The method was the immunoSEQ multiplex PCR assay. TCRdb provides this immuneACCESS table in a form limited to in-frame rearrangements. Some clones are lacking; in checked studies, under half of them reflect an unresolved V gene, and why the rest are absent is not known. A total of about 52,000 clones appear in this sample, about 75% of them only once. The leading ten clones occupy less than 5% of the sample. The sequenced sample was PBMCs, obtained around atezolizumab (anti-PD-L1) treatment. The origin of the receptors is a man aged 65 to 85 with urothelial cancer.

The chain recombines TRBV7-2 with TRBJ2-5, with 9 bases matching TRBD1. CDR1 is SGHTA, CDR2 FQGNSA, per germline. The CDR3 length is 16 residues. The J segment lost 8 bases and the V segment lost 1 base, leaving 11 bases of the junction unmatched. The CDR3 bases are TGTGCCAGCAGCTTAGTTACAGGGGGCTTTGTCCAAACCCAGTACTTC. It specifies CASSLVTGGFVQTQYF.

This sequence joins TRBV9 and TRBJ2-3; D is unclear. Germline V gene lookup returns CDR1 SGDLS and CDR2 YYNGEE. Trimming took 2 bases from V and 0 from J, leaving 10 bases between them. The CDR3 consists of 15 residues. CDR3 amino acids: CASSVRAPSTDTQYF. Written as DNA, the CDR3 is TGTGCCAGCAGCGTCCGAGCCCCTAGCACAGATACGCAGTATTTT.

The CDR3 DNA reads as TGTGCCAGCAGCCGAGCATTTGGGGGCTCGAGCAATCAGCCCCAGCATTTT. As protein: CASSRAFGGSSNQPQHF. The chain has TRBV7-2 and TRBJ1-5, with D tentatively TRBD1 (6 bases). V gave up 5 bases and J gave up 1 base, with 18 bases separating them. This CDR3 contains 17 residues. Germline CDR1 and CDR2: SGHTA and FQGNSA. Supplemented by reference TRBV7-2 and TRBJ1-5, the full variable domain reads GAGVSQSPSNKVTEKGKDVELRCDPISGHTALYWYRQSLGQGLEFLIYFQGNSAPDKSGLPSDRFSAERTGGSVSTLTIQRTQQEDSAVYLCASSRAFGGSSNQPQHFGDGTRLSIL.

The genes are TRBV18 and TRBJ2-7; D gene unclear. CDR3 length: 13 amino acids. Trimming shortened V by 3 bases and J by 3 bases, and 9 bases separated the two germline ends. Germline assignment: CDR1 KGHSH and CDR2 LQKENI. CDR3 residues: CASSPPSVYEQYF. The CDR3 DNA sequence: TGTGCCAGCTCACCCCCTTCGGTCTACGAGCAGTACTTC.

V is TRBV6-6 and J is TRBJ2-7; D might be TRBD1 (6 bases). V lost 6 bases, J lost 4 bases, and 13 bases lay in between. Germline V gene data show CDR1 as MNHNY and CDR2 as SVGAGI (reference sequence). This CDR3 region has 13 residues. The CDR3 region has the DNA TGTGCCAGCAGCCGTGACAGGTTTTACGAGCAGTACTTC. As protein: CASSRDRFYEQYF.

This chain connects TRBV4-3 to TRBJ1-6, with 7 bases that match TRBD1. Losses at the gene ends were 1 base for V and 3 bases for J; bases not matched to a gene: 9. Germline CDR1 LGHNA, CDR2 YSLEER. The CDR3 spans 18 residues. The CDR3 protein is CASSQAGGRGFYNSPLHF. The CDR3 region has the DNA TGCGCCAGCAGCCAAGCCGGGGGCAGGGGGTTCTATAATTCACCCCTCCACTTT.

The CDR3 loop reads CATSSEPTGFYEQYF. CDR3 sequence (DNA): TGTGCCACCAGCAGTGAACCGACAGGGTTCTACGAGCAGTACTTC. This chain connects TRBV15 to TRBJ2-7; 7 bases map to TRBD1. With 3 bases clipped from V and 3 bases from J, the junction kept 8 bases outside the gene matches. This CDR3 region has 15 residues. The germline gives CDR1 LNHNV, CDR2 YYDKDF (reference sequence).

This CDR3 is CASSLPGQGLGGYTF. CDR3 DNA: TGTGCCAGCAGCCTGCCGGGACAGGGGCTTGGGGGCTACACCTTC. The chain couples TRBV5-6 to TRBJ1-2; the match to TRBD1 covers 10 bases. CDR3 length: 15 residues. The V gene's germline CDR1 is SGHDT and CDR2 YYEEEE. The ends lost 4 bases at V and 8 bases at J; junction bases unmatched: 11.

V gene TRBV5-6 combines with J gene TRBJ1-5; D is unresolved. Germline CDR1 SGHDT, CDR2 YYEEEE. Trimming took 1 base from V and 2 from J, leaving 7 bases between them. The CDR3 runs to 14 residues. The CDR3 protein is CASSLRFGNQPQHF. CDR3 DNA: TGTGCCAGCAGCTTGCGGTTTGGCAATCAGCCCCAGCATTTT.

V is TRBV7-9 and J is TRBJ2-7; tentative D call: TRBD1 (6 bases). From germline, CDR1 is SEHNR and CDR2 FQNEAQ (reference sequence). V was shortened by 5 bases and J by 3 bases, with 8 bases between the two germline ends. The CDR3 has 12 amino acids. The CDR3 spells CASSQQGYEQYF. CDR3 sequence (DNA): TGTGCCAGCAGCCAACAGGGCTACGAGCAGTACTTC.

Of note for this clone: A read error may produce the germline difference seen at one junction end. The chain recombines TRBV5-6 with TRBJ1-3, with D unclear. The germline V gene has CDR1 SGHDT and CDR2 YYEEEE. The CDR3 totals 13 residues. The CDR3 loop reads CAGSLVGGNTIYF. The CDR3 coding sequence is TGTGCCGGCAGCTTGGTCGGTGGAAACACCATATATTTT.

This sequence joins TRBV19 and TRBJ2-3; 10 nucleotides match TRBD1. The J segment lost 14 bases and the V segment lost 5 bases, leaving 7 bases of the junction unmatched. The CDR3 sequence is 12 residues long. Germline V gene lookup returns CDR1 LNHDA and CDR2 SQIVND (reference sequence). DNA for the CDR3: TGTGCCAGTAGTGCACCGGGACAGGGGTTGTATTTT. Protein sequence: CASSAPGQGLYF.

The chain recombines TRBV19 with TRBJ1-4, with D possibly matching TRBD1 (6 bases). This CDR3 is 13 amino acids long. Germline CDR1 reads LNHDA; CDR2 reads SQIVND (reference sequence). V was shortened by 8 bases and J by 0 bases, with 7 bases between the two germline ends. The CDR3 nucleotides read TGTGCCAGTGGACAGTCAACTAATGAAAAACTGTTTTTT. Protein product: CASGQSTNEKLFF.

J is TRBJ2-1 and V is TRBV7-8; D is uncertain. CDR1 and CDR2 (germline): SGHVS, FQNEAQ. The CDR3 extends over 14 amino acids. V lost 5 bases, J lost 3 bases, and 11 bases lay in between. The CDR3 region has the DNA TGTGCCAGCAGCGTACACCGGGTCTACAATGAGCAGTTCTTC. Protein product: CASSVHRVYNEQFF.

A single count supports this clone. The rearrangement links TRBV7-9 to TRBJ1-1; 7 nucleotides match TRBD1. The CDR3 sequence is 15 residues long. J gave up 2 bases and V 1 base, and 4 bases lay outside the gene matches. The germline gives CDR1 SEHNR, CDR2 FQNEAQ (reference sequence). For the CDR3, the DNA is TGTGCCAGCAGCTTAGTCGCAGGGGGTAACACTGAAGCTTTCTTT. As protein: CASSLVAGGNTEAFF.

The chain has TRBV9 and TRBJ2-5; 7 bases match TRBD2. The CDR3 covers 13 residues. Unmatched junction bases numbered 0, after V lost 0 bases and J lost 4 bases. Looked up from germline, CDR1 is SGDLS and CDR2 is YYNGEE. The CDR3, as DNA: TGTGCCAGCAGCGTAGCGGGGGGAGAGACCCAGTACTTC. Translated, it gives CASSVAGGETQYF.

In its sample, this clone was seen once. The chain carries TRBV28 and TRBJ2-2, with TRBD2 identical over 7 bases. Germline V gives CDR1 MDHEN, CDR2 SYDVKM. This CDR3 region has 16 residues. The V segment lost 7 bases and the J segment 5 bases; nucleotides outside the gene matches: 13. The CDR3 bases are TGTGCCAGCACCCTAAATCGGGGAGGGAGAACCGGGGAGCTGTTTTTT. Residues: CASTLNRGGRTGELFF.

The CDR3 spells CASSRDATGPNYGYTF. CDR3 sequence (DNA): TGCGCCAGCAGCCGAGATGCGACAGGGCCTAACTATGGCTACACCTTC. The V gene is TRBV4-3, the J gene TRBJ1-2; 7 nucleotides match TRBD1. V lost 4 bases to trimming and J lost 0 bases; unmatched junction nucleotides: 8. Germline V gene data show CDR1 as LGHNA and CDR2 as YSLEER. CDR3 length: 16 residues.

This clone was observed a handful of times. This rearrangement joins TRBV10-3 to TRBJ1-5; no definite D call. V shed 0 bases and J shed 3 bases, with 3 bases lying between them. Germline V gene sequence: CDR1 ENHRY, CDR2 SYGVKD. This CDR3 has 13 amino acids. This CDR3 is CAISESYNQPQHF. CDR3 coding DNA: TGTGCCATCAGTGAGTCTTACAATCAGCCCCAGCATTTT.

J is TRBJ2-1 and V is TRBV7-6; 10 bases map to TRBD2. The CDR3 spans 16 residues. CDR1 is SGHVS and CDR2 is FNYEAQ in the germline V gene. Germline trimming cut 3 bases from V and 5 bases from J; bases unmatched to any gene: 7. The CDR3 nucleotides read TGTGCCAGCAGCTTGTTAGCGGGGGGTCTCAACAATGAGCAGTTCTTC. It is translated as CASSLLAGGLNNEQFF.

The chain is built from TRBV7-2 and TRBJ1-2; 7 nucleotides match TRBD1. There are 16 residues in the CDR3. Unmatched junction bases numbered 20, after V lost 5 bases and J lost 11 bases. The germline CDR1 and CDR2 sequences are SGHTA and FQGNSA. The CDR3 region is CASSRPGRDSTPGYTF. The DNA for the CDR3 is TGTGCCAGCAGCCGACCCGGGCGGGACAGCACTCCTGGGTACACCTTC.

The chain has TRBV30 and TRBJ2-3; TRBD2 matches at 7 bases. This CDR3 comprises 13 residues. CDR1 is GTSNPN, CDR2 SVGIG, per germline (reference sequence). The V gene end was trimmed by 5 bases and the J gene end by 2 bases; junction bases not matched to a gene: 4. CDR3 sequence (DNA): TGTGCCTGGCGGGGGGACTACACAGATACGCAGTATTTT. Amino acids: CAWRGDYTDTQYF.

This clone was seen ten or more times. The DNA for the CDR3 is TGTGCCAGCAGTTTATTAGGAGGACAGACCCCCTTACATAACACCGGGGAGCTGTTTTTT. This translates into CASSLLGGQTPLHNTGELFF. V usage is TRBV28 and J usage is TRBJ2-2, with D perhaps matching TRBD1 (6 bases). Germline loops: CDR1 MDHEN, CDR2 SYDVKM. V lost 1 base to trimming and J lost 2 bases, with 23 bases between them. The CDR3 loop spans 20 amino acids.

V is TRBV27 and J is TRBJ1-2; D perhaps matches TRBD1 (6 bases). The germline gives CDR1 MNHEY, CDR2 SMNVEV (reference sequence). The CDR3 covers 16 residues. Trimming cost V 4 bases and J 4 bases, with 19 bases left between them. The CDR3 DNA reads TGTGCCAGCAGTTCGAATGGGGCCGTCAGGGGCTATGGCTACACCTTC. This gives the protein CASSSNGAVRGYGYTF.